One sample yielded the 7 T cell receptor beta chains listed below, sequenced in a study of T cells in Graves' hyperthyroidism and ophthalmopathy. Using RNA transcripts as the source, TCR beta CDR3 regions were amplified. In the first-round RT-PCR of the TCR CDR3, the HTBI primer set was used. One entry per CDR3 protein results from TCRdb running MiXCR on the multiplex PCR reads. The table lists hundreds of thousands of distinct CDR3 sequences, around 17% of them singletons. The specimen was blood. The receptors were gathered from a woman in her late teens or twenties with Graves' hyperthyroidism.

This chain uses TRBV7-8 with TRBJ1-5, with D maybe TRBD1 (6 bases). Between the trimmed V and J ends, which lost 6 bases and 6 bases, there was a span of 18 bases. CDR3 size: 15 residues. Per germline, CDR1 SGHVS and CDR2 FQNEAQ. In nucleotides, the CDR3 is TGTGCCAGCAGAATGGGGGGGGGCTCGGGTCAGCCCCAGCATTTT. Translating it yields CASRMGGGSGQPQHF.

The chain has TRBV19 and TRBJ2-7, with 7 bases matching TRBD1. V lost 6 bases to trimming and J lost 2 bases; unmatched junction nucleotides: 1. Per the germline V gene, CDR1 is LNHDA and CDR2 is SQIVND (reference sequence). This CDR3 region has 12 residues. The DNA for the CDR3 is TGTGCCAGTAGGGGGACAGCCTACGAGCAGTACTTC. Protein sequence: CASRGTAYEQYF.

This clonotype was observed at least ten times. The chain has TRBV11-3 and TRBJ2-5; D possibly matches TRBD1 or TRBD2 (5 bases each). The V end lost 5 bases, the J end lost 13 bases, and 23 bases lay between the germline ends. Germline CDR1 is SGHNT and CDR2 is YENEEA. The CDR3 extends over 14 amino acids. The CDR3 coding sequence is TGTGCCAGCAGCACCCATACAGTGGTCGGGGACCTGTACTTC. It encodes CASSTHTVVGDLYF.

This clonotype showed up just a few times. V and J are TRBV20-1 and TRBJ2-2; maybe TRBD1 (6 bases). This CDR3 has 15 amino acids. Germline V CDR1 and CDR2: DFQATT, SNEGSKA (reference sequence). Trimming pared 1 base from V and 2 bases from J, leaving 11 bases between. The CDR3 region has the DNA TGCAGTGCTAGAGCGGGACATAAAAACACCGGGGAGCTGTTTTTT. Protein: CSARAGHKNTGELFF.

This clonotype has only a few counts. The CDR3, as DNA: TGTGCCAGCAGTTACTCGGGGGTGACACTAGAGACCCAGTACTTC. It translates to CASSYSGVTLETQYF. The V gene is TRBV6-5, the J gene TRBJ2-5; D may correspond to TRBD1 or TRBD2 (5 bases each). V lost 0 bases to trimming and J lost 4 bases, with 12 bases between them. Germline assignment: CDR1 MNHEY and CDR2 SVGAGI. This CDR3 comprises 15 residues.

This rearrangement joins TRBV19 to TRBJ1-5; TRBD1 matches 11 bases. The CDR3 runs to 15 residues. Trimming removed 7 bases from V and 5 bases from J; junction bases left unmatched: 7. Looked up from germline, CDR1 is LNHDA and CDR2 is SQIVND (reference sequence). CDR3 protein: CASTLSDRGHQPQHF. CDR3 coding DNA: TGTGCCAGTACCCTTTCGGACAGGGGGCATCAGCCCCAGCATTTT.

The V call is TRBV5-6, the J call TRBJ2-5; D possibly corresponds to TRBD1 (7 bases). Germline V CDR1 and CDR2: SGHDT, YYEEEE. The length of the CDR3 is 16 residues. V was trimmed by 3 bases and J by 0 bases, leaving 15 bases between them. The CDR3 region has the DNA TGTGCCAGCAGCTCCCCACAGGGGAGGTACCAAGAGACCCAGTACTTC. Translating it yields CASSSPQGRYQETQYF.